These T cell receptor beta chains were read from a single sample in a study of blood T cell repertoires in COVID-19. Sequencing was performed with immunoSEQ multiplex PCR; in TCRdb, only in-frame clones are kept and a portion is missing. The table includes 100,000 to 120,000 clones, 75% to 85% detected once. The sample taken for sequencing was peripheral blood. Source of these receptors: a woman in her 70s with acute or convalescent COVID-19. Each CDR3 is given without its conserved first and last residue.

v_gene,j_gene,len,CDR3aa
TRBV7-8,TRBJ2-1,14,ASSLYPSGGANEQF
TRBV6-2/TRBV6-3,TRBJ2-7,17,ASSYQLGQGTLSAYEQY
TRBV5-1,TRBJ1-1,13,ASSSTGGYTTEAF
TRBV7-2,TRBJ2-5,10,ASSAGLETQY
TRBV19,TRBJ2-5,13,ASSRGGDRSAAQY
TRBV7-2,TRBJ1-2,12,ASSLDSRNYGYT
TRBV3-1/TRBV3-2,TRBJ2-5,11,ASSREEGETQY
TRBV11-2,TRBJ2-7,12,ASSLRGGSYEQY
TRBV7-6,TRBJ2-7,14,ASSPTTSGRGYEQY
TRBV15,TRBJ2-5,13,ATSKPRQGKETQY
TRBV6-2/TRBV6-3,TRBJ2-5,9,ASSWAETQY
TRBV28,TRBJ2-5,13,ASSGSGREGETQY
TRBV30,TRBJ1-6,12,AWRDRGYNSPLH
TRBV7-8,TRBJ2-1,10,ASSSFPNEQF
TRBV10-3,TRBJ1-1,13,AISEAGQGDTEAF
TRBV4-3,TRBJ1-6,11,ASSLGIGSPLH
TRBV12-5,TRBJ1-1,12,ASGRGDLNTEAF
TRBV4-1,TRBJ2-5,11,ASSRLVGETQY
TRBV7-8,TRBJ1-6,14,ASSLQRSSYNSPLH
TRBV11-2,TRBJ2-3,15,ASSLGLTGHSTDTQY
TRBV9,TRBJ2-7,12,ARGDRLRVYEQY
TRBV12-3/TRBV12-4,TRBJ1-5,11,ASSRQPYQPQH